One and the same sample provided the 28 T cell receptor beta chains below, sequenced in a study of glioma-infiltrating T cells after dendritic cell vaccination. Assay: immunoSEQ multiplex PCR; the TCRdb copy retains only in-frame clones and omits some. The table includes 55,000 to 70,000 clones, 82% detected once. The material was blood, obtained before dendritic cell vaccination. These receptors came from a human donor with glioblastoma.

The chain's CDR3 is CASNDQGVDGYTF. The CDR3 DNA is TGTGCCAGTAACGACCAGGGCGTCGATGGCTACACCTTC. This chain links TRBV19 with TRBJ1-2; a possible D gene is TRBD1 (5 bases). The CDR3 spans 13 residues. Germline CDR1 LNHDA, CDR2 SQIVND (reference sequence). V lost 7 bases to trimming and J lost 6 bases, with 15 bases between them. Full variable domain (rest looked up from reference TRBV19 and TRBJ1-2): DGGITQSPKYLFRKEGQNVTLSCEQNLNHDAMYWYRQDPGQGLRLIYYSQIVNDFQKGDIAEGYSVSREKKESFPLTVTSAQKNPTAFYLCASNDQGVDGYTFGSGTRLTVV.

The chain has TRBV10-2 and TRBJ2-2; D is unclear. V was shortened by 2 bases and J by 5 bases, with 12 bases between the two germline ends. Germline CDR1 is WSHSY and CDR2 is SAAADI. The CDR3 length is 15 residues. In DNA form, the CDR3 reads TGCGCCAGCAGTGAGGGCCGCCTGGTTACCGGGGAGCTGTTTTTT. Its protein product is CASSEGRLVTGELFF.

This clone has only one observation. The CDR3 coding sequence is TGTGCCTGGGACCCGGGACTCAACTACGAGCAGTACTTC. It codes for CAWDPGLNYEQYF. The chain links TRBV30 to TRBJ2-7, with D possibly being TRBD2 (6 bases). Between the trimmed V and J ends, which lost 5 bases and 3 bases, there was a span of 14 bases. This CDR3 has 13 amino acids. Per the germline V gene, CDR1 is GTSNPN and CDR2 is SVGIG (reference sequence).

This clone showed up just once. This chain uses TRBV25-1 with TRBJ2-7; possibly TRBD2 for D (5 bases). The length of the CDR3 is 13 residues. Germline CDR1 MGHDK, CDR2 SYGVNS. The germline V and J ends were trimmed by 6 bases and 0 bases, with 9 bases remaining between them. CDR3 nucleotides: TGTGCCAGCAGACGGACTGGCTCCTACGAGCAGTACTTC. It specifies CASRRTGSYEQYF.

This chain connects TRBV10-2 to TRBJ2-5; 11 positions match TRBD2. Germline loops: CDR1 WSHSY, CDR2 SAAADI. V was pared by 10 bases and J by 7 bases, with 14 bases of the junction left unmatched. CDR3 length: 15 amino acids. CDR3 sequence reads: CAKQHGSGGAGTQYF. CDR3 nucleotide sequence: TGCGCCAAACAACACGGTAGCGGGGGGGCCGGGACCCAGTACTTC.

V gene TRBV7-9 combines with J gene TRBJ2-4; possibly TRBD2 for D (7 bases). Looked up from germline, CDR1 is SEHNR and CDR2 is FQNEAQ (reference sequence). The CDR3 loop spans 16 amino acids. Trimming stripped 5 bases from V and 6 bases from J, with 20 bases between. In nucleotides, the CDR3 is TGTGCCAGCAGCGAGGGGGGGGCCGTATCGGTAAACATTCAGTACTTC. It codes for CASSEGGAVSVNIQYF.

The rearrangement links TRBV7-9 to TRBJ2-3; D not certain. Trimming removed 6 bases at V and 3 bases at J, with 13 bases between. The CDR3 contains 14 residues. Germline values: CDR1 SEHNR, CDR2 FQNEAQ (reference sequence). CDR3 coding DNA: TGTGCCAGCAGTTACACCGCATCAACAGATACGCAGTATTTT. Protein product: CASSYTASTDTQYF.

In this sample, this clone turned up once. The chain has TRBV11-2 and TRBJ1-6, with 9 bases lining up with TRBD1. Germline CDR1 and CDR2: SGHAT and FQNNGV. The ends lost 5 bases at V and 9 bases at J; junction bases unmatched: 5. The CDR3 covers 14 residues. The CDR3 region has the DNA TGTGCCAGCAGCCCGACAGGGGGTGGTTCACCCCTCCACTTT. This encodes CASSPTGGGSPLHF.

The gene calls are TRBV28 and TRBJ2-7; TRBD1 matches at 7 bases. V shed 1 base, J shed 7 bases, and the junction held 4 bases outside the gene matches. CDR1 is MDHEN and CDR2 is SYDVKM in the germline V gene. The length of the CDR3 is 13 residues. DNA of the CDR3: TGTGCCAGCAGTTTATTCGCGACAGGGGAGCAGTACTTC. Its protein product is CASSLFATGEQYF.

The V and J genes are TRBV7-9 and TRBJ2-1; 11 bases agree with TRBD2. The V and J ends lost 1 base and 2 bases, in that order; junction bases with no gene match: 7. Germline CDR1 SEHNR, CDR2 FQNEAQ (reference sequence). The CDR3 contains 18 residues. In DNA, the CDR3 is TGTGCCAGCAGCTTAGGCCTCTCTAGCGGGGGGCCCTACAATGAGCAGTTCTTC. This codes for CASSLGLSSGGPYNEQFF.

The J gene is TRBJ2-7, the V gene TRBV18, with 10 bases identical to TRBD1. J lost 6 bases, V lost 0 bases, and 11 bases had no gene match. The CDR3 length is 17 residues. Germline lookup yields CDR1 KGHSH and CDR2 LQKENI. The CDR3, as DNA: TGTGCCAGCTCACCACCGGGGATAGGACAGGGGGTGCGCGAGCAGTACTTC. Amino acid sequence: CASSPPGIGQGVREQYF.

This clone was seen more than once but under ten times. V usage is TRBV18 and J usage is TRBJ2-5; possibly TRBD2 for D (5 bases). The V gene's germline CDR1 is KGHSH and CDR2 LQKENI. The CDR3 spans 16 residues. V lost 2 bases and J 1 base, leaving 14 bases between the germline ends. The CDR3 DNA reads TGTGCCAGCTCACCAAGACCTCTAGCTGGCCAAGAGACCCAGTACTTC. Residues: CASSPRPLAGQETQYF.

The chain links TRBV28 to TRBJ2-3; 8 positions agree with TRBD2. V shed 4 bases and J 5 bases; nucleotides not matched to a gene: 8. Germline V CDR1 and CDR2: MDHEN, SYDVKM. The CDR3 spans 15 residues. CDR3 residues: CASSSRPGGIDTQYF. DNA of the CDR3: TGTGCCAGCAGTTCTCGACCGGGGGGGATAGATACGCAGTATTTT.

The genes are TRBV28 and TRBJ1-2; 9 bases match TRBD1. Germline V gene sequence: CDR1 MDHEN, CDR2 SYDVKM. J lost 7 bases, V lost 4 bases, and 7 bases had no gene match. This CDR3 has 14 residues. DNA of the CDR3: TGTGCCAGCAGTTCCGTGACAGGGGGGCCTGGCTACACCTTC. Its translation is CASSSVTGGPGYTF.

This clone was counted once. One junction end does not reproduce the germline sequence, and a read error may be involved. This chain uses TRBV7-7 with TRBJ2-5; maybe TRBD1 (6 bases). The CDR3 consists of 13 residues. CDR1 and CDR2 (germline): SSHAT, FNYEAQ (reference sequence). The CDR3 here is CASSRGQRETQYF. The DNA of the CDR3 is TGTGCTAGCAGCCGAGGACAGAGAGAGACCCAGTACTTC.

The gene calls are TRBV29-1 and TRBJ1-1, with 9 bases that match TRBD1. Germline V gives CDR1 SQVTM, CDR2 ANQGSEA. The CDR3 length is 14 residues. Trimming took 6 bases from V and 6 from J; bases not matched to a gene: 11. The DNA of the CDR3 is TGCAGCGTGGCCGGGACAGGGAGGTTCGCTGAAGCTTTCTTT. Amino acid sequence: CSVAGTGRFAEAFF.

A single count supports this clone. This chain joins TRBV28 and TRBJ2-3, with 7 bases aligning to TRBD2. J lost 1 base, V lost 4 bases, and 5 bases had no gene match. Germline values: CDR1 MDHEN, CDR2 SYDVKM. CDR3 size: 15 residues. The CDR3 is CASSSLGGGTDTQYF. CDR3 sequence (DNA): TGTGCCAGCAGTTCCTTGGGGGGGGGCACAGATACGCAGTATTTT.

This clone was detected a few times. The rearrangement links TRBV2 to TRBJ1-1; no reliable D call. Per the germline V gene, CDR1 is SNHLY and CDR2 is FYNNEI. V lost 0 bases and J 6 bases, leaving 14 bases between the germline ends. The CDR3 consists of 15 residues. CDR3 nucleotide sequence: TGTGCCAGCAGTGAAGCCGGGGTTCCACGTCCTGAAGCTTTCTTT. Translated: CASSEAGVPRPEAFF.

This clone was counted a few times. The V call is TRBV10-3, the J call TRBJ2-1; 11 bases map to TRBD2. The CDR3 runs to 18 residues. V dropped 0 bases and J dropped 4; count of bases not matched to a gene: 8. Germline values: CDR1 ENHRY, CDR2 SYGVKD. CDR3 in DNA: TGTGCCATCAGTGAGTCGGACCGGCTAGCGGGGGGTTACAATGAGCAGTTCTTC. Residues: CAISESDRLAGGYNEQFF.

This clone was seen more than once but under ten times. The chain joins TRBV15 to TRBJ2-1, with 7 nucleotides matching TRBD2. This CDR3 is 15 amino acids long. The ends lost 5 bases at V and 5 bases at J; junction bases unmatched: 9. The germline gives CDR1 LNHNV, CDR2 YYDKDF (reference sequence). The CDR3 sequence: CATSPQGRGDNEQFF. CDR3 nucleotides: TGTGCCACCAGCCCTCAAGGCCGGGGGGACAATGAGCAGTTCTTC.

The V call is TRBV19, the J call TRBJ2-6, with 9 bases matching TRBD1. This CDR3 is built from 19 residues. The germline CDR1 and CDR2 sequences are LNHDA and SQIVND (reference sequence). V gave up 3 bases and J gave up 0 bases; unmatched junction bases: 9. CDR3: CASSITRQGGYSGANVLTF. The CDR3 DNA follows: TGTGCCAGTAGTATCACCAGACAGGGGGGCTACTCTGGGGCCAACGTCCTGACTTTC. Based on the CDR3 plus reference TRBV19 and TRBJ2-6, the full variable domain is DGGITQSPKYLFRKEGQNVTLSCEQNLNHDAMYWYRQDPGQGLRLIYYSQIVNDFQKGDIAEGYSVSREKKESFPLTVTSAQKNPTAFYLCASSITRQGGYSGANVLTFGAGSRLTVL.

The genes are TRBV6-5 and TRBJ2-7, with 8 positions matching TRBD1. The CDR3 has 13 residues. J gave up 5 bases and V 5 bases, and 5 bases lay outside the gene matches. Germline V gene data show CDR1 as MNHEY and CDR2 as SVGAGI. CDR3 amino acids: CASSLGQGDEQYF. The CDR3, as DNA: TGTGCCAGCAGTCTAGGACAGGGCGACGAGCAGTACTTC.

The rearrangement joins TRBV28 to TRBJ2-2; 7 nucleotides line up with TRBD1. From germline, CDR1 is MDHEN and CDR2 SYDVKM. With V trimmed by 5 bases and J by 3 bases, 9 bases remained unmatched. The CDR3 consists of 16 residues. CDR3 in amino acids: CASSPLTGTDTGELFF. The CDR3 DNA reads TGTGCCAGCAGTCCTTTGACAGGGACGGACACCGGGGAGCTGTTTTTT.

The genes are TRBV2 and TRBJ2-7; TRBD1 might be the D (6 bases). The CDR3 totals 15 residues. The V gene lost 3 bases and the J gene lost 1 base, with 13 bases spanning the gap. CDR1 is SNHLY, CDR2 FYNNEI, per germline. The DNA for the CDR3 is TGTGCCAGCAGTGAGAGGACAGCCGATTCCTACGAGCAGTACTTC. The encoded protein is CASSERTADSYEQYF.

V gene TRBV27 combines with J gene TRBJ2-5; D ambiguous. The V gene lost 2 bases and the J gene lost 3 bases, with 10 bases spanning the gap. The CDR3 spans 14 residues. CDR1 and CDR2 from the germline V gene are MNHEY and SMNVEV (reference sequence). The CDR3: CASSLIGAKETQYF. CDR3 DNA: TGTGCCAGCAGTTTAATTGGAGCTAAAGAGACCCAGTACTTC.

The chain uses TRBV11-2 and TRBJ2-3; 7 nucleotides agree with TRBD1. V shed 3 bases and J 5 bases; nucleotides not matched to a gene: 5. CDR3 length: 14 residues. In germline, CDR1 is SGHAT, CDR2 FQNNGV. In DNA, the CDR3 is TGTGCCAGCAGCTTGACAGGGCAGGAAGATACGCAGTATTTT. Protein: CASSLTGQEDTQYF. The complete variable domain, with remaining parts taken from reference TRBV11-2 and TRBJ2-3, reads EAGVAQSPRYKIIEKRQSVAFWCNPISGHATLYWYQQILGQGPKLLIQFQNNGVVDDSQLPKDRFSAERLKGVDSTLKIQPAKLEDSAVYLCASSLTGQEDTQYFGPGTRLTVL.

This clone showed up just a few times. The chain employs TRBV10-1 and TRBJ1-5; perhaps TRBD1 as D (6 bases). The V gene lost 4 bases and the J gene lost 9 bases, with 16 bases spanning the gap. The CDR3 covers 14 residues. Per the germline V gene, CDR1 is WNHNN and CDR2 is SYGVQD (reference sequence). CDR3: CASSAAQGKGPQHF. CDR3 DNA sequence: TGCGCCAGCAGTGCAGCACAGGGAAAGGGGCCCCAGCATTTT.

CDR3 in amino acids: CASGENQPQHF. CDR3 nucleotides: TGTGCCTCCGGGGAGAATCAGCCCCAGCATTTT. The V and J genes are TRBV11-2 and TRBJ1-5; D is ambiguous. The CDR3 extends over 11 amino acids. Germline V gene data show CDR1 as SGHAT and CDR2 as FQNNGV. Trimming removed 11 bases at V and 4 bases at J, with 9 bases between.